Listed here are 21 T cell receptor beta chains from one sample, sequenced in a study of cytomegalovirus exposure and HLA in healthy donors. The PCR employed 60 Vbeta primers together with 13 Jbeta primers. Repertoires were generated with immunoSEQ multiplex PCR, while TCRdb's copy carries only in-frame clones and drops some. This sample has around 110,000 clones, with approximately 67% found just once. Material: PBMCs. The origin of the receptors is a man aged 18 to 29 in good health and CMV-seronegative.

The chain is built from TRBV2 and TRBJ2-2; D remains ambiguous. The germline gives CDR1 SNHLY, CDR2 FYNNEI. The CDR3 is 13 residues long. Trimming pared 5 bases from V and 1 base from J, leaving 5 bases between. The CDR3 spells CASSSMNTGELFF. The CDR3 DNA follows: TGTGCCAGCAGTTCCATGAACACCGGGGAGCTGTTTTTT.

The gene calls are TRBV6-1 and TRBJ1-5, with 7 bases that match TRBD1. Germline values: CDR1 MNHNS, CDR2 SASEGT. This CDR3 is 16 amino acids long. The trim removed 0 bases at V and 4 bases at J, leaving 6 bases unmatched. CDR3 sequence: CASSEARGRTNQPQHF. DNA of the CDR3: TGTGCCAGCAGTGAAGCTAGGGGGCGCACGAATCAGCCCCAGCATTTT.

The chain is built from TRBV27 and TRBJ1-4; D is perhaps TRBD1 (5 bases). Germline CDR1 is MNHEY and CDR2 is SMNVEV (reference sequence). Between the trimmed V and J ends, which lost 4 bases and 5 bases, there was a span of 8 bases. The CDR3 contains 13 residues. The CDR3 DNA follows: TGTGCCAGCAGTTCCGCAGGGAATGAAAAACTGTTTTTT. Translation gives CASSSAGNEKLFF.

The V gene is TRBV6-6, the J gene TRBJ2-3; D uncertain. The CDR3 is 15 amino acids. Germline V gene data show CDR1 as MNHNY and CDR2 as SVGAGI (reference sequence). V lost 6 bases and J 2 bases, leaving 15 bases between the germline ends. CDR3: CASRGRKQSTDTQYF. CDR3 bases: TGTGCCAGCAGGGGCAGAAAACAGTCCACAGATACGCAGTATTTT.

This clone was seen more than once but under ten times. This rearrangement joins TRBV5-1 to TRBJ2-5; TRBD2 aligns across 12 bases. The V gene end was trimmed by 4 bases and the J gene end by 5 bases; junction bases not matched to a gene: 9. The CDR3 is 16 amino acids. Germline values: CDR1 SGHRS, CDR2 YFSETQ. The CDR3, as DNA: TGCGCCAGCAGCCCACTTCTAGCGGGGGGGCGGGAGACCCAGTACTTC. Translated, it gives CASSPLLAGGRETQYF.

The rearrangement uses TRBV7-8 and TRBJ1-5; 7 nucleotides line up with TRBD1. Germline assignment: CDR1 SGHVS and CDR2 FQNEAQ. The CDR3 runs 14 residues. With V trimmed by 5 bases and J by 5 bases, 6 bases remained unmatched. The CDR3 is CASSGPQGDQPQHF. The CDR3 DNA is TGTGCCAGCAGCGGACCCCAGGGGGATCAGCCCCAGCATTTT.

The chain is built from TRBV27 and TRBJ1-4; 9 bases match TRBD1. V trimming: 3 bases; J trimming: 4 bases; junction bases outside the gene matches: 9. Germline V gene lookup returns CDR1 MNHEY and CDR2 SMNVEV (reference sequence). The CDR3 covers 17 residues. Here the CDR3 DNA reads TGTGCCAGCAGTTTTTTGGGACAGGGTGGGGATAATGAAAAACTGTTTTTT. Protein product: CASSFLGQGGDNEKLFF.

The count of this clone is one. V and J are TRBV6-5 and TRBJ1-5; D remains unclear. Germline lookup yields CDR1 MNHEY and CDR2 SVGAGI. The CDR3 length is 15 residues. Deletions cut 6 bases from V and 0 bases from J, with 12 bases between. The CDR3: CASSHDWNSNQPQHF. DNA for the CDR3: TGTGCCAGCAGCCACGACTGGAATAGCAATCAGCCCCAGCATTTT.

The chain carries TRBV7-2 and TRBJ1-1; D remains unclear. CDR3 length: 11 residues. Trimming shortened V by 5 bases and J by 2 bases, and 3 bases separated the two germline ends. Germline CDR1 reads SGHTA; CDR2 reads FQGNSA. Written as DNA, the CDR3 is TGTGCCAGCAGCCTAAACACTGAAGCTTTCTTT. This sequence encodes CASSLNTEAFF.

The table lists this clone with a count of one. The chain carries TRBV5-1 and TRBJ1-1, with D maybe TRBD1 (5 bases). Between the trimmed V and J ends, which lost 0 bases and 4 bases, there was a span of 13 bases. Germline assignment: CDR1 SGHRS and CDR2 YFSETQ. The CDR3 has 15 amino acids. CDR3 in DNA: TGCGCCAGCAGCTTGGAGACGGGGGGAGGCACTGAAGCTTTCTTT. Translating gives CASSLETGGGTEAFF.

A few counts support this clone. The chain combines TRBV13 with TRBJ2-3; TRBD1 matches 10 bases. Germline V CDR1 and CDR2: PRHDT, FYEKMQ (reference sequence). This CDR3 is built from 15 residues. Unmatched junction bases numbered 1, after V lost 3 bases and J lost 1 base. The CDR3, as DNA: TGTGCCAGCAGCTTCGGGACAGGGGGCACAGATACGCAGTATTTT. Amino acids: CASSFGTGGTDTQYF.

This clone was observed a handful of times. V usage is TRBV7-8 and J usage is TRBJ1-1; D gene ambiguous. Germline CDR1 SGHVS, CDR2 FQNEAQ. The CDR3 spans 11 residues. Trimming removed 4 bases at V and 5 bases at J, with 5 bases between. CDR3 coding DNA: TGTGCCAGCAGCTATGAGACTGAAGCTTTCTTT. It codes for CASSYETEAFF.

This clone was observed a handful of times. J is TRBJ1-1 and V is TRBV7-9; D not resolved. Trimming pared 2 bases from V and 0 bases from J, leaving 10 bases between. The length of the CDR3 is 15 residues. Looked up from germline, CDR1 is SEHNR and CDR2 is FQNEAQ (reference sequence). CDR3 bases: TGTGCCAGCAGCTTAAGAAACAAGATGAACACTGAAGCTTTCTTT. It translates to CASSLRNKMNTEAFF. Full variable domain (remainder filled in from reference TRBV7-9 and TRBJ1-1): DTGVSQNPRHKITKRGQNVTFRCDPISEHNRLYWYRQTLGQGPEFLTYFQNEAQLEKSRLLSDRFSAERPKGSFSTLEIQRTEQGDSAMYLCASSLRNKMNTEAFFGQGTRLTVV.

This chain connects TRBV19 to TRBJ1-5; no definite D call. V lost 4 bases and J lost 5, with 12 bases in between. The germline gives CDR1 LNHDA, CDR2 SQIVND (reference sequence). The CDR3 totals 14 residues. The CDR3 here is CASSSAGYYQPQHF. The CDR3, as DNA: TGTGCCAGTAGTAGCGCGGGGTATTATCAGCCCCAGCATTTT.

This clone turned up a few times. The chain recombines TRBV6-5 with TRBJ2-7, with D tentatively TRBD1 (6 bases). Germline values: CDR1 MNHEY, CDR2 SVGAGI. The CDR3 extends over 14 amino acids. The V gene lost 5 bases and the J gene lost 4 bases, with 15 bases spanning the gap. The CDR3 DNA follows: TGTGCCAGCAGTACCCCAGGGGAAAGATACGAGCAGTACTTC. Protein sequence: CASSTPGERYEQYF.

This chain connects TRBV6-6 to TRBJ2-2; 8 bases fit TRBD1. J was trimmed by 3 bases and V by 7 bases; bases with no gene match: 4. The CDR3 spans 14 residues. Per the germline V gene, CDR1 is MNHNY and CDR2 is SVGAGI (reference sequence). The CDR3 protein is CASTSTGDTGELFF. The CDR3 coding sequence is TGTGCCAGCACCTCGACAGGGGACACCGGGGAGCTGTTTTTT.

The V call is TRBV7-9, the J call TRBJ2-3; D possibly corresponds to TRBD1 (6 bases). Trimming pared 5 bases from V and 6 bases from J, leaving 18 bases between. Germline assignment: CDR1 SEHNR and CDR2 FQNEAQ (reference sequence). The CDR3 is made up of 15 amino acids. The CDR3 loop is CASSIGRGRGDTQYF. Written as DNA, the CDR3 is TGTGCCAGCAGCATTGGCAGGGGAAGGGGGGATACGCAGTATTTT.

The genes are TRBV18 and TRBJ1-5; D gene ambiguous. The CDR3 runs to 15 residues. CDR1 is KGHSH and CDR2 is LQKENI in the germline V gene. V lost 3 bases to trimming and J lost 3 bases, with 12 bases between them. The CDR3 DNA reads as TGTGCCAGCTCACCGATACAGCATTTCAATCAGCCCCAGCATTTT. Its translation: CASSPIQHFNQPQHF. The full variable domain, rest sourced from reference TRBV18 and TRBJ1-5, is NAGVMQNPRHLVRRRGQEARLRCSPMKGHSHVYWYRQLPEEGLKFMVYLQKENIIDESGMPKERFSAEFPKEGPSILRIQQVVRGDSAAYFCASSPIQHFNQPQHFGDGTRLSIL.

This clone appeared a single time. V usage is TRBV19 and J usage is TRBJ2-5, with D hard to call. Deletions cut 6 bases from V and 0 bases from J, with 5 bases between. CDR3 length: 12 residues. Germline CDR1 is LNHDA and CDR2 is SQIVND (reference sequence). This CDR3 reads CASRSDQETQYF. CDR3 in DNA: TGTGCCAGTAGGAGCGACCAAGAGACCCAGTACTTC.

V and J are TRBV5-4 and TRBJ2-1, with TRBD2 matching 7 bases. The V gene end was trimmed by 2 bases and the J gene end by 4 bases; junction bases not matched to a gene: 9. This CDR3 comprises 16 residues. Germline CDR1 reads SGHNT; CDR2 reads YYREEE (reference sequence). The CDR3 DNA follows: TGTGCCAGCAGCTTAGGCGGGGGAGCAAATTACAATGAGCAGTTCTTC. It is translated as CASSLGGGANYNEQFF.

The rearrangement joins TRBV9 to TRBJ2-7; tentative D call: TRBD2 (5 bases). Germline-derived CDR1 and CDR2 are SGDLS and YYNGEE. With 0 bases removed from V and 7 bases from J, the gap between germline ends came to 11 bases. This CDR3 spans 13 amino acids. The CDR3 sequence: CASSVAEPGEQYF. Written as DNA, the CDR3 is TGTGCCAGCAGCGTAGCTGAGCCGGGAGAGCAGTACTTC.